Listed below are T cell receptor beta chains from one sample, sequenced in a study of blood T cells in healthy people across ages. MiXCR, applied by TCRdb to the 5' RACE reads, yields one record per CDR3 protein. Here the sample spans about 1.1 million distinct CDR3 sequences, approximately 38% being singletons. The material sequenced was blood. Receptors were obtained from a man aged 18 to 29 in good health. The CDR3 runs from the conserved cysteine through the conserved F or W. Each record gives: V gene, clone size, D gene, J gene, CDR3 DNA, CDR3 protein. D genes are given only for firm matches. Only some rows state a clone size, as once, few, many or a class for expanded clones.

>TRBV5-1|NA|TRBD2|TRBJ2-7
TGCGCCAGCAGCTTGAGACTAGCTGGGTACAATGAGCAGTACTTC
CASSLRLAGYNEQYF
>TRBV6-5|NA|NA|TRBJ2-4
TGTGCCAGCAGTTACTCACCCTCCGGCAGGGAGCTAGCCAAAAACATTCAGTACTTC
CASSYSPSGRELAKNIQYF
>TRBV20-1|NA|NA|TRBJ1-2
TGCAGTGCTAGAAATTGGGATAACTATGGCTACACCTTC
CSARNWDNYGYTF
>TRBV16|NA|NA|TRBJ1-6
TGTGCCGGCAGCCCGGGCAGTCCATTAACTAATTCACCCCTCCACTTT
CAGSPGSPLTNSPLHF
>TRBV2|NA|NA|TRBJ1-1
TGTGCCAGCAGGGGGGACACGGTGGCTTTCTTT
CASRGDTVAFF
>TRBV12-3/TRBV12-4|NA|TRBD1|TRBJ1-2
TGTGCCAGCAGTCGACCGGGGACAGCTATGACCTATGGCTACACCTTC
CASSRPGTAMTYGYTF
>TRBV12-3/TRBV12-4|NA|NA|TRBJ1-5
TGTGCCAGCAGTTTGGACACAGGGATTCGCAATCAGCCCCAGCATTTT
CASSLDTGIRNQPQHF
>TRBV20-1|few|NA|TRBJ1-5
TGCAGTGCTAGGGCAGGTCCAAATCAGCCCCAGCATTTT
CSARAGPNQPQHF
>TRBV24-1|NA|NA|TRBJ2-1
TGTGCCACCAGTGCGGACAGCTCCTACAATGAGCAGTTCTTC
CATSADSSYNEQFF
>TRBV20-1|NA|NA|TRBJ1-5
TGCTCTACCCGGGACTTCCATGGGGAGCCCCAGCATTTT
CSTRDFHGEPQHF
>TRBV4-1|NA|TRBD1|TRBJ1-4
TGCGCCAGCAGCCAATCGGGACAGGGATTGTTTTTT
CASSQSGQGLFF
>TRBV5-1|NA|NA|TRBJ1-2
TGCGCCAGCAGCTCCCTTAGGGGTGACTATGGCTACACCTTC
CASSSLRGDYGYTF
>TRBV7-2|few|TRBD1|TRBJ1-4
TGTGCCAGCAGCTTAGCGTACTTCCAGGGGGTGCAAGAAAAACTGTTTTTT
CASSLAYFQGVQEKLFF
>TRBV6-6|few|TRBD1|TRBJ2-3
TGTGCCAGCAGCCCCGGGACAGCCTTAGATACGCAGTATTTT
CASSPGTALDTQYF
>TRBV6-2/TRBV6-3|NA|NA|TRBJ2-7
TGTGCCAGCAGTACAGAGCGCGGCGAGCAGTACTTC
CASSTERGEQYF
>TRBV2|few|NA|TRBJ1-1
TGTGCCAGCAGTGAAGTGCCGACTGAAGCTTTCTTT
CASSEVPTEAFF
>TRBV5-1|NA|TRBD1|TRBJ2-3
TGCGCCAGCAGCCCGTCAGGGCTTAGGACAGGTACGCAGTATTTT
CASSPSGLRTGTQYF
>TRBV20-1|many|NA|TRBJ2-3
TGCAGTGTCGGACGGGACGTCGCACCTGCAGATACGCAGTATTTT
CSVGRDVAPADTQYF
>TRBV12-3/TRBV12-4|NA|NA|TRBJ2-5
TGTCCCAGCAGCTGGAGAACTATAGCGTGGGGGACCCAGTACTTC
CPSSWRTIAWGTQYF
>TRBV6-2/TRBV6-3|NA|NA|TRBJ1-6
TGTGCCAGCAAAACAACAGGGAGTTCACCCCTCCACTTT
CASKTTGSSPLHF
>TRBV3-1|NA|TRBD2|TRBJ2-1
TGTGCCAGCAGGGGACTAGCGGGGGCGAATGAGCAGTTCTTC
CASRGLAGANEQFF
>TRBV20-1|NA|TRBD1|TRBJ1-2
TGCAGTGCTAAAGACAGGGCATATGGCTACACCTTC
CSAKDRAYGYTF
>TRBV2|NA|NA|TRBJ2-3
TGTGCCAGCCAAGCCCCCCCAGATACGCAGTATTTT
CASQAPPDTQYF
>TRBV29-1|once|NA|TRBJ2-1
TGCAGCGCCAAGAAGGGCTCCTACAATGAGCAGTTCTTC
CSAKKGSYNEQFF
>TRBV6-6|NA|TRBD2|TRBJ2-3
TGTGCCAGCAGCCGCGATCGGACTAGCGGCACAGATACGCAGTATTTT
CASSRDRTSGTDTQYF
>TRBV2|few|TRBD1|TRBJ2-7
TGTGCCAGCAGTCCGGACAGGGAGGACGCCTACGAGCAGTACTTC
CASSPDREDAYEQYF
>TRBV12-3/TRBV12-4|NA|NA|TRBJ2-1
TGTGCCAGCCTCAAGAGCTCCTACAATGAGCAGTTCTTC
CASLKSSYNEQFF
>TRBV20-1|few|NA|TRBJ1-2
TGCAGTGCTAGAGAAGGGGTCTATGGCTACACCTTC
CSAREGVYGYTF
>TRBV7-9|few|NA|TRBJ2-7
TGTGCCAGCAGCCCTGAGTCGGGGGAGCAGTACTTC
CASSPESGEQYF
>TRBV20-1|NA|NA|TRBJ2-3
TGCAGTGCTAGAGACCCGGGACTCACAGATACGCAGTATTTT
CSARDPGLTDTQYF
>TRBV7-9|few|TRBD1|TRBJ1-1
TGTGCCAGCAGCTTAGAGACAGGGGTCACTGAAGCTTTCTTT
CASSLETGVTEAFF
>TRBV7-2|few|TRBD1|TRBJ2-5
TGTGCCAGCAGTCGGGACAGTGGCGGAGAGACCCAGTACTTC
CASSRDSGGETQYF
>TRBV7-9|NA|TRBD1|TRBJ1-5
TGTGCCAGCAGCTTAAGAGGGGGCGTGAATCAGCCCCAGCATTTT
CASSLRGGVNQPQHF
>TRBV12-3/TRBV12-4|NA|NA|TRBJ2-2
TGTGCCAGCAGTTTTCGGCTAGTTACCGCGAACACCGGGGAGCTGTTTTTT
CASSFRLVTANTGELFF
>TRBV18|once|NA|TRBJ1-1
TGTGCCAGCTCCCTTGGGCCTGCGACGGCGGCTTGGGAAGCTTTCTTT
CASSLGPATAAWEAFF
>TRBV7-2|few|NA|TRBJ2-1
TGTGCCAGCAGTCCGGGACGAGAAGAGTTCTTC
CASSPGREEFF
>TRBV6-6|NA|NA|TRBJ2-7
TGTGCCAGCGGCCGCAGGGTTCCCTACGAGCAGTACTTC
CASGRRVPYEQYF